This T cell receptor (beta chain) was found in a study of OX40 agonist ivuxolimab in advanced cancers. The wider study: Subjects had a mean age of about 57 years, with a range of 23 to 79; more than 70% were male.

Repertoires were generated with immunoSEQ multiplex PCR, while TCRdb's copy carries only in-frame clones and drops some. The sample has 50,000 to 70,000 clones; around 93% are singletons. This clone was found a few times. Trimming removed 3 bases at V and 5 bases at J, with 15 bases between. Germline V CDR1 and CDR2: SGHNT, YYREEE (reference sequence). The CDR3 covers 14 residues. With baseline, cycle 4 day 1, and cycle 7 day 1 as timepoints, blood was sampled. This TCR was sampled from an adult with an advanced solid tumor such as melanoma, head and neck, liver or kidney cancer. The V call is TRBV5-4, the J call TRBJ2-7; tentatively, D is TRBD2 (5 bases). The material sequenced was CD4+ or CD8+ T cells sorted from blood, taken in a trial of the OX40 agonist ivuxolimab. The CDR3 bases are TGTGCCAGCAGCTCCGGGATAACTGCCGACGAGCAGTACTTC. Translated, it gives CASSSGITADEQYF.